This T cell receptor (beta chain) stems from a study of blood T cell repertoires in COVID-19. Study-level background: PBMCs, B-cell-depleted T cells, or T cells were the source of the cDNA or gDNA that made up the material.

Source study methods: Reference gene primer amplification in the assay estimated nucleated cell counts. Using immunoSEQ multiplex PCR, the repertoire was profiled, and TCRdb retains in-frame clones only, with some absent. That table furnishes V, J and clone size, whereas the DNA furnished D and trimming. The table shows 150,000 to 200,000 clones, with about 88% occurring only once. The origin of this receptor is a man in his late teens or twenties with acute or convalescent COVID-19. The sequencing input was peripheral blood.

The CDR3 spells CASSQVAVNSPLHF. Here the CDR3 DNA reads TGTGCCAGCAGCCAGGTGGCAGTAAATTCACCCCTCCACTTT. V gene TRBV3-1 (or the pseudogene TRBV3-2) combines with J gene TRBJ1-6; D not resolved. Germline CDR1 LGHDT, CDR2 YNNKEL (reference sequence). CDR3 length: 14 amino acids. Trimming left V 3 bases short and J 7 bases short, with 10 bases between.